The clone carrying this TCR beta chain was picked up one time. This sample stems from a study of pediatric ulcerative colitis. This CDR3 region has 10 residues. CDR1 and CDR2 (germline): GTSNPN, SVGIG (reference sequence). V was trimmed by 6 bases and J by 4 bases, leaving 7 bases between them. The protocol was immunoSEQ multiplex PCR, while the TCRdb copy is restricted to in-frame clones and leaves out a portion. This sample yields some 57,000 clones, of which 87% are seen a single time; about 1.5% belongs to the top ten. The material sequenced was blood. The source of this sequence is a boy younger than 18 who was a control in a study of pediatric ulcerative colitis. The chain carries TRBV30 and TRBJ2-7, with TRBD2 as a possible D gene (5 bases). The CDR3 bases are TGTGCCTGTGAGGGTTACGAGCAGTACTTC. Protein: CACEGYEQYF.